The 11 T cell receptor beta chains listed next were all sequenced from one sample in a study of blood T cell repertoires in COVID-19. Sequenced by immunoSEQ multiplex PCR; TCRdb stores in-frame clones only, minus some. The sample contains 200,000 to 250,000 clones, approximately 86% of which appear only once. Sequencing was carried out using PBMCs or T cells enriched from blood (not recorded which). The source is a woman aged 45 to 65 with acute COVID-19.

This clone was observed a few times. This rearrangement joins TRBV10-1 to TRBJ2-2, with 7 bases matching TRBD1. The germline V gene has CDR1 WNHNN and CDR2 SYGVQD (reference sequence). The V segment lost 8 bases and the J segment 6 bases; nucleotides outside the gene matches: 18. This CDR3 has 17 amino acids. The CDR3 reads CASGSNTDRVGAGELFF. The CDR3 bases are TGCGCCAGCGGGAGTAATACAGACAGGGTAGGTGCCGGGGAGCTGTTTTTT.

The chain carries TRBV5-8 and TRBJ2-7; perhaps TRBD2 as D (5 bases). V was cut by 4 bases and J by 2 bases, with 13 bases left in between. Germline CDR1 and CDR2: SGHTS and YDEGEE. The CDR3 loop spans 14 amino acids. CDR3 sequence (DNA): TGTGCCAGCAGCCGCACTAGTGGGCCCTACGAGCAGTACTTC. This translates into CASSRTSGPYEQYF.

This clone occurred once. The rearrangement joins TRBV28 to TRBJ2-5; 12 positions agree with TRBD2. The V gene's germline CDR1 is MDHEN and CDR2 SYDVKM. V was clipped by 4 bases and J by 6 bases; unmatched bases: 12. The CDR3 has 17 residues. The CDR3 DNA reads TGTGCCAGCAGTTATCGGCTAGCGGGAGGGCCCGGGAAGACCCAGTACTTC. Protein product: CASSYRLAGGPGKTQYF.

This rearrangement joins TRBV19 to TRBJ2-7, with TRBD2 matching 13 bases. V dropped 5 bases and J dropped 0; count of bases not matched to a gene: 4. The CDR3 is made up of 16 amino acids. The germline V gene has CDR1 LNHDA and CDR2 SQIVND (reference sequence). The CDR3 nucleotides read TGTGCCAGTAGTTCCGGGACTAGCGGGACCTCCTACGAGCAGTACTTC. As protein: CASSSGTSGTSYEQYF.

This clone was seen many times. The V gene is TRBV7-9, the J gene TRBJ2-7; 9 nucleotides agree with TRBD1. CDR3 size: 15 residues. CDR1 is SEHNR and CDR2 is FQNEAQ in the germline V gene (reference sequence). After removal of 7 bases from V and 4 bases from J, the junction contained 11 bases not matched to a gene. The CDR3 nucleotides are TGTGCCAGCATGGGGCCTGGACAGGGGCAGTACGAGCAGTACTTC. Amino acid sequence: CASMGPGQGQYEQYF.

This chain uses TRBV28 with TRBJ2-1, with D maybe TRBD1 (5 bases). Germline V gene data show CDR1 as MDHEN and CDR2 as SYDVKM. The ends were cut back, 4 bases at V and 4 bases at J, with 11 bases in the middle. CDR3 length equals 14 residues. The CDR3 reads CASSSRVFYNEQFF. CDR3 nucleotide sequence: TGTGCCAGCAGTTCCAGGGTATTTTACAATGAGCAGTTCTTC.

The chain carries TRBV5-1 and TRBJ2-7; unclear D gene. The CDR3 has 14 amino acids. Germline assignment: CDR1 SGHRS and CDR2 YFSETQ. V lost 0 bases to trimming and J lost 2 bases, with 9 bases between them. Here the CDR3 reads CASSLEPKTYEQYF. DNA of the CDR3: TGCGCCAGCAGCTTGGAGCCGAAAACCTACGAGCAGTACTTC. Combining the CDR3 with reference TRBV5-1 and TRBJ2-7 gives the whole variable domain KAGVTQTPRYLIKTRGQQVTLSCSPISGHRSVSWYQQTPGQGLQFLFEYFSETQRNKGNFPGRFSGRQFSNSRSEMNVSTLELGDSALYLCASSLEPKTYEQYFGPGTRLTVT.

The chain carries TRBV18 and TRBJ1-1; 7 bases are shared with TRBD1. Trimming cost V 3 bases and J 0 bases; bases outside gene matches: 4. The V gene's germline CDR1 is KGHSH and CDR2 LQKENI. This CDR3 has 15 residues. Here the CDR3 reads CASSPGQSMNTEAFF. In nucleotides, the CDR3 is TGTGCCAGCTCACCGGGACAGAGCATGAACACTGAAGCTTTCTTT. Drawing the rest from reference TRBV18 and TRBJ1-1, the complete variable domain is NAGVMQNPRHLVRRRGQEARLRCSPMKGHSHVYWYRQLPEEGLKFMVYLQKENIIDESGMPKERFSAEFPKEGPSILRIQQVVRGDSAAYFCASSPGQSMNTEAFFGQGTRLTVV.

This clone was seen just once. The chain couples TRBV5-1 to TRBJ2-4, with 10 bases aligning to TRBD2. The germline V gene encodes CDR1 SGHRS and CDR2 YFSETQ. CDR3 length equals 17 residues. V shed 4 bases, J shed 6 bases, and the junction held 13 bases outside the gene matches. In DNA, the CDR3 is TGCGCCAGCAGCACTGGAGGGCTAGCGGGAGTGGGAAACATTCAGTACTTC. Translation: CASSTGGLAGVGNIQYF.

The gene calls are TRBV24-1 and TRBJ2-2, with 10 bases fitting TRBD1. This CDR3 has 15 amino acids. Trimming at V came to 1 base and at J to 7 bases, leaving 2 bases not matched to a gene. CDR1 and CDR2 (germline): KGHDR, SFDVKD. CDR3 region: CATSDFGTGVGELFF. Here the CDR3 DNA reads TGTGCCACCAGTGATTTCGGGACAGGGGTCGGGGAGCTGTTTTTT.

This chain uses TRBV6-5 with TRBJ1-1; 8 bases line up with TRBD1. The CDR3 length is 12 residues. The junction had 5 bases not matched to a gene; V was cut back by 9 bases and J by 5 bases. In germline, CDR1 is MNHEY, CDR2 SVGAGI. The CDR3 sequence is CASRRGLTEAFF. The CDR3 DNA sequence: TGTGCCAGTCGCAGGGGGCTGACTGAAGCTTTCTTT.